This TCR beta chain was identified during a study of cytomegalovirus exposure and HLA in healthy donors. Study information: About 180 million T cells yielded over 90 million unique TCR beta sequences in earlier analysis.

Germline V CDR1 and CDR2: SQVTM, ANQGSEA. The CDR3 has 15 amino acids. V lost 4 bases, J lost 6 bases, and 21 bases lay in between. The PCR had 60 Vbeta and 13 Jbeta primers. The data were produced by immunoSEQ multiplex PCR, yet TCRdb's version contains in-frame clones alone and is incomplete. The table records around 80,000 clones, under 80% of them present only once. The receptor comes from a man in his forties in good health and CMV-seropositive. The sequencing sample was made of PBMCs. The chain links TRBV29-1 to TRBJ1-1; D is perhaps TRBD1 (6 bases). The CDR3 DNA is TGCAGCGTTGGGTCAGGGGACGAGCGCGGTGCTGAAGCTTTCTTT. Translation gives CSVGSGDERGAEAFF.